These 14 T cell receptor beta chains originate from one sample sequenced in a study of T cell changes during pregnancy in multiple sclerosis. Libraries were prepared by immunoSEQ multiplex PCR; TCRdb keeps only in-frame clonotypes and omits some of them. The sample records roughly 46,000 clones, approximately 92% being singletons. The material was peripheral blood, obtained in the third trimester of pregnancy. The receptors here all came from a female donor with multiple sclerosis, enrolled in a pregnancy study.

The chain links TRBV5-1 to TRBJ2-1; D gene unclear. The CDR3 is made up of 12 amino acids. Germline assignment: CDR1 SGHRS and CDR2 YFSETQ. The germline V and J ends were trimmed by 0 bases and 9 bases, with 7 bases remaining between them. The CDR3 DNA reads as TGCGCCAGCAGCTTGGGCTATAGTGAGCAGTTCTTC. This gives the protein CASSLGYSEQFF.

This sequence joins TRBV9 and TRBJ2-1; maybe TRBD2 (6 bases). The V and J ends lost 0 bases and 0 bases respectively, with 10 bases between them. From germline, CDR1 is SGDLS and CDR2 YYNGEE. The CDR3 extends over 16 amino acids. The CDR3 bases are TGTGCCAGCAGCGTAGTATGGGACTCCTCCTACAATGAGCAGTTCTTC. It specifies CASSVVWDSSYNEQFF.

The chain's CDR3 is CASTHRASNTEAFF. In DNA form, the CDR3 reads TGTGCCAGCACTCACAGGGCGTCGAACACTGAAGCTTTCTTT. The chain carries TRBV2 and TRBJ1-1, with D tentatively TRBD1 (6 bases). CDR3 length equals 14 residues. The V gene lost 7 bases and the J gene lost 1 base, with 13 bases spanning the gap. The germline V gene has CDR1 SNHLY and CDR2 FYNNEI.

The genes are TRBV5-4 and TRBJ2-2, with D perhaps matching TRBD1 (6 bases). CDR3 size: 17 residues. Trimming took off 0 bases at V and 5 bases at J, with 17 bases between the two ends. Germline lookup yields CDR1 SGHNT and CDR2 YYREEE (reference sequence). The CDR3: CASSLAPGTSGTGELFF. The CDR3 DNA is TGTGCCAGCAGCTTGGCCCCCGGGACATCTGGTACCGGGGAGCTGTTTTTT.

The V gene is TRBV6-4, the J gene TRBJ2-3, with D possibly TRBD2 on 5 matching bases. Germline loops: CDR1 MRHNA, CDR2 SNTAGT. This CDR3 contains 16 residues. Between the trimmed V and J ends, which lost 4 bases and 5 bases, there was a span of 19 bases. The CDR3 sequence is CASSVVGGGRGDTQYF. For the CDR3, the DNA is TGTGCCAGCAGTGTAGTGGGCGGAGGACGGGGAGATACGCAGTATTTT.

The rearrangement joins TRBV7-9 to TRBJ2-7, with TRBD1 matching over 9 bases. V lost 6 bases, J lost 3 bases, and 6 bases stayed unmatched. There are 14 residues in the CDR3. Germline lookup yields CDR1 SEHNR and CDR2 FQNEAQ (reference sequence). CDR3: CASRRQGGNYEQYF. DNA for the CDR3: TGTGCCAGCAGGAGACAGGGGGGAAACTACGAGCAGTACTTC.

The chain links TRBV29-1 to TRBJ1-1; 9 positions agree with TRBD1. Trimming took 5 bases from V and 4 from J; bases not matched to a gene: 2. The CDR3 covers 12 residues. Germline V lookup: CDR1 SQVTM, CDR2 ANQGSEA. The CDR3 nucleotides read TGCAGCGTTCCGACAGGGGGCACTGAAGCTTTCTTT. It codes for CSVPTGGTEAFF.

The chain has TRBV2 and TRBJ2-3; perhaps TRBD2 as D (5 bases). This CDR3 is built from 15 residues. V lost 4 bases, J lost 2 bases, and 13 bases lay in between. Germline loops: CDR1 SNHLY, CDR2 FYNNEI. The CDR3 sequence is CASSGRRHNTDTQYF. CDR3 nucleotide sequence: TGTGCCAGCAGTGGGAGGCGGCATAACACAGATACGCAGTATTTT.

V is TRBV14 and J is TRBJ2-2, with TRBD1 matching over 9 bases. Germline V lookup: CDR1 SGHDN, CDR2 FVKESK. The CDR3 covers 23 residues. The ends lost 6 bases at V and 4 bases at J; junction bases unmatched: 30. The CDR3 loop reads CASSPLLGDRNPRGQGVTGELFF. CDR3 sequence (DNA): TGTGCCAGCAGTCCCCTTCTCGGGGACCGGAACCCCCGGGGACAGGGCGTCACCGGGGAGCTGTTTTTT.

The rearrangement links TRBV6-6 to TRBJ1-1, with D perhaps TRBD1 (6 bases). The V end was cut by 2 bases, the J end by 1 base, with 8 bases between. The CDR3 is made up of 14 amino acids. In germline, CDR1 is MNHNY, CDR2 SVGAGI (reference sequence). In DNA form, the CDR3 reads TGTGCCAGCAGTTACGGCAGGGGGAACACTGAAGCTTTCTTT. Residues: CASSYGRGNTEAFF.

The chain links TRBV14 to TRBJ2-5; no clear D. Trimming pared 0 bases from V and 2 bases from J, leaving 19 bases between. The CDR3 extends over 18 amino acids. Germline CDR1 is SGHDN and CDR2 is FVKESK. This CDR3 is CASSQDQPEAWNQETQYF. For the CDR3, the DNA is TGTGCCAGCAGCCAAGATCAACCTGAGGCCTGGAATCAAGAGACCCAGTACTTC.

By sample fraction, this clone is medium-sized. The rearrangement links TRBV30 to TRBJ1-4; the match to TRBD1 covers 8 bases. The CDR3 is 12 residues long. V shed 3 bases, J shed 8 bases, and the junction held 2 bases outside the gene matches. CDR1 is GTSNPN, CDR2 SVGIG, per germline (reference sequence). In DNA form, the CDR3 reads TGTGCCTGGAGCAGGGGGCGCGAAAAACTGTTTTTT. Protein product: CAWSRGREKLFF.

V usage is TRBV9 and J usage is TRBJ2-1; 9 bases line up with TRBD1. In germline, CDR1 is SGDLS, CDR2 YYNGEE. V trimming: 4 bases; J trimming: 4 bases; junction bases outside the gene matches: 9. CDR3 length equals 16 residues. The CDR3: CASSSRDRATYNEQFF. The CDR3 DNA is TGTGCCAGCAGCTCTAGGGACAGGGCAACTTACAATGAGCAGTTCTTC.

CDR3 residues: CASSRAGLATGELFF. In nucleotides, the CDR3 is TGTGCCAGTAGCCGAGCGGGATTAGCGACCGGGGAGCTGTTTTTT. V gene TRBV19 combines with J gene TRBJ2-2; TRBD2 matches at 7 bases. The V gene's germline CDR1 is LNHDA and CDR2 SQIVND (reference sequence). J was trimmed by 5 bases and V by 6 bases; bases with no gene match: 9. This CDR3 has 15 residues.